A selection of T cell receptor beta chains follows, all from one sample in a study of blood T cell repertoires in COVID-19. Using immunoSEQ multiplex PCR, the repertoire was profiled, and TCRdb retains in-frame clones only, with some absent. Counted here are about 100,000 clones, 82% occurring once; the ten biggest clones make up more than 4.5%. Sequencing was done on a sample of peripheral blood. The receptors come from a man in his fifties or sixties with acute or convalescent COVID-19. The CDR3 runs from the conserved cysteine through the conserved F or W. A D gene is named only where the DNA matches it firmly. Expanded clones are given a class, and other clones once, few, many or no size at all.

d_gene: .
v_gene: TRBV28
j_gene: TRBJ1-4
abundance: .
CDR3aa: CASSSAGTQKEKLFF
CDR3nt: TGTGCCAGCAGTTCGGCCGGGACACAAAAGGAAAAACTGTTTTTT

d_gene: .
v_gene: TRBV7-3
j_gene: TRBJ1-1
abundance: .
CDR3aa: CASSFTTNTEAFF
CDR3nt: TGTGCCAGCAGCTTCACAACGAACACTGAAGCTTTCTTT

d_gene: .
v_gene: TRBV12-5
j_gene: TRBJ1-1
abundance: few
CDR3aa: CASGLEQGIEAFF
CDR3nt: TGTGCTAGTGGTTTAGAACAGGGTATTGAAGCTTTCTTT

d_gene: .
v_gene: TRBV18
j_gene: TRBJ1-3
abundance: .
CDR3aa: CASSPGSSGNTIYF
CDR3nt: TGTGCCAGCTCACCAGGCAGCTCTGGAAACACCATATATTTT

d_gene: .
v_gene: TRBV6-2/TRBV6-3
j_gene: TRBJ1-1
abundance: .
CDR3aa: CASSYQGNTEAFF
CDR3nt: TGTGCCAGCAGTTACCAGGGGAACACTGAAGCTTTCTTT

d_gene: .
v_gene: TRBV3-1/TRBV3-2
j_gene: TRBJ1-6
abundance: .
CDR3aa: CASSQGTVPPLHF
CDR3nt: TGTGCCAGCAGCCAAGGGACAGTACCTCCCCTCCACTTT

d_gene: .
v_gene: TRBV28
j_gene: TRBJ1-2
abundance: .
CDR3aa: CASSLQYGYTF
CDR3nt: TGTGCCAGCAGTTTGCAGTATGGCTACACCTTC

d_gene: TRBD1
v_gene: TRBV5-1
j_gene: TRBJ1-2
abundance: .
CDR3aa: CASSPGAGTGYGYTF
CDR3nt: TGCGCCAGCAGCCCTGGGGCAGGGACAGGCTATGGCTACACCTTC

d_gene: .
v_gene: TRBV7-9
j_gene: TRBJ2-3
abundance: .
CDR3aa: CASNLDRSTDTQYF
CDR3nt: TGTGCCAGCAACCTAGACAGGAGTACAGATACGCAGTATTTT

d_gene: .
v_gene: TRBV4-1
j_gene: TRBJ1-4
abundance: .
CDR3aa: CASSQGTVTNEKLFF
CDR3nt: TGCGCCAGCAGCCAAGGGACAGTAACTAATGAAAAACTGTTTTTT

d_gene: TRBD1
v_gene: TRBV15
j_gene: TRBJ2-1
abundance: .
CDR3aa: CATSRGNRGRDNEQFF
CDR3nt: TGTGCCACCAGCAGAGGGAATAGGGGGCGGGACAATGAGCAGTTCTTC

d_gene: .
v_gene: TRBV3-1/TRBV3-2
j_gene: TRBJ1-5
abundance: .
CDR3aa: CASSQGVGGSNQPQHF
CDR3nt: TGTGCCAGCAGCCAAGGAGTCGGCGGTAGCAATCAGCCCCAGCATTTT

d_gene: .
v_gene: TRBV2
j_gene: TRBJ1-6
abundance: .
CDR3aa: CASSEEQGWGSPLHF
CDR3nt: TGTGCCAGCAGTGAGGAGCAGGGTTGGGGTTCACCCCTCCACTTT

d_gene: TRBD1
v_gene: TRBV29-1
j_gene: TRBJ1-2
abundance: once
CDR3aa: CSVEGTGGVYGYTF
CDR3nt: TGCAGCGTTGAGGGGACAGGGGGCGTCTATGGCTACACCTTC

d_gene: TRBD2
v_gene: TRBV9
j_gene: TRBJ2-5
abundance: .
CDR3aa: CASSPSGGAWRETQYF
CDR3nt: TGTGCCAGCAGCCCCTCGGGGGGGGCGTGGAGGGAGACCCAGTACTTC

d_gene: .
v_gene: TRBV11-3
j_gene: TRBJ1-2
abundance: few
CDR3aa: CASSLDTGPIQF
CDR3nt: TGTGCCAGCAGCTTAGATACAGGTCCTATCCAATTC

d_gene: .
v_gene: TRBV3-1/TRBV3-2
j_gene: TRBJ2-7
abundance: .
CDR3aa: CASSQVHQGTEQYF
CDR3nt: TGTGCCAGCAGCCAAGTACACCAGGGTACCGAGCAGTACTTC

d_gene: TRBD1
v_gene: TRBV19
j_gene: TRBJ1-1
abundance: few
CDR3aa: CASSLTGGSTEAFF
CDR3nt: TGTGCCAGTAGCCTGACAGGGGGAAGCACTGAAGCTTTCTTT

d_gene: TRBD1
v_gene: TRBV7-8
j_gene: TRBJ2-1
abundance: .
CDR3aa: CASSYRGRYNEQFF
CDR3nt: TGTGCCAGCAGCTACAGGGGGCGCTACAATGAGCAGTTCTTC

d_gene: TRBD2
v_gene: TRBV6-5
j_gene: TRBJ2-4
abundance: once
CDR3aa: CASSSLAGGENIQYF
CDR3nt: TGTGCCAGCAGTTCTCTAGCGGGGGGGGAAAACATTCAGTACTTC

d_gene: .
v_gene: TRBV5-1
j_gene: TRBJ1-6
abundance: .
CDR3aa: CASSPRGGVGSPLHF
CDR3nt: TGCGCCAGCAGCCCAAGGGGGGGTGTGGGGTCACCCCTCCACTTT

d_gene: .
v_gene: TRBV28
j_gene: TRBJ2-7
abundance: .
CDR3aa: CASRPYQGSVPYEQYF
CDR3nt: TGTGCCAGCAGACCTTACCAGGGAAGTGTCCCCTACGAGCAGTACTTC

d_gene: .
v_gene: TRBV9
j_gene: TRBJ2-7
abundance: .
CDR3aa: CASSPRTNDHEQYF
CDR3nt: TGTGCCAGCAGCCCGCGGACAAACGACCACGAGCAGTACTTC

d_gene: TRBD2
v_gene: TRBV28
j_gene: TRBJ2-7
abundance: once
CDR3aa: CASSSPTSGAYEQYF
CDR3nt: TGTGCCAGCAGTTCCCCTACTAGCGGGGCCTACGAGCAGTACTTC

d_gene: .
v_gene: TRBV5-4
j_gene: TRBJ2-1
abundance: .
CDR3aa: CASSLQALTYNEQFF
CDR3nt: TGTGCCAGCAGCTTACAGGCCCTCACCTACAATGAGCAGTTCTTC

d_gene: .
v_gene: TRBV7-9
j_gene: TRBJ1-2
abundance: .
CDR3aa: CASSLEWPRGYDGYTF
CDR3nt: TGTGCCAGCAGCTTAGAATGGCCAAGGGGATACGATGGCTACACCTTC

d_gene: TRBD2
v_gene: TRBV10-3
j_gene: TRBJ2-7
abundance: .
CDR3aa: CAISPSGGPYEQYF
CDR3nt: TGTGCCATCAGCCCTAGCGGGGGTCCCTACGAGCAGTACTTC

d_gene: TRBD1
v_gene: TRBV5-6
j_gene: TRBJ1-2
abundance: .
CDR3aa: CASSLRQGALLFGGYTF
CDR3nt: TGTGCCAGCAGCTTGAGGCAGGGGGCGCTTCTTTTTGGTGGCTACACCTTC

d_gene: TRBD1
v_gene: TRBV10-3
j_gene: TRBJ1-2
abundance: .
CDR3aa: CAIMGQGNYGYTF
CDR3nt: TGTGCCATCATGGGACAGGGAAACTATGGCTACACCTTC

d_gene: .
v_gene: TRBV5-4
j_gene: TRBJ2-5
abundance: .
CDR3aa: CASSLGPNQETQYF
CDR3nt: TGTGCCAGCAGCTTGGGGCCAAACCAAGAGACCCAGTACTTC

d_gene: TRBD2
v_gene: TRBV30
j_gene: TRBJ2-5
abundance: .
CDR3aa: CAGAPLLAGKRETQYF
CDR3nt: TGTGCCGGGGCCCCGTTACTAGCGGGGAAAAGGGAGACCCAGTACTTC

d_gene: .
v_gene: TRBV29-1
j_gene: TRBJ2-3
abundance: .
CDR3aa: CSVIPGNTQYF
CDR3nt: TGCAGCGTCATACCCGGTAATACGCAGTATTTT

d_gene: .
v_gene: TRBV6-1
j_gene: TRBJ1-2
abundance: .
CDR3aa: CASSERGDRNYGYTF
CDR3nt: TGTGCCAGCAGTGAACGCGGGGACCGCAACTATGGCTACACCTTC

d_gene: .
v_gene: TRBV11-2
j_gene: TRBJ2-5
abundance: .
CDR3aa: CASSASLYETQYF
CDR3nt: TGTGCCAGCAGCGCCAGTCTGTATGAGACCCAGTACTTC

d_gene: .
v_gene: TRBV30
j_gene: TRBJ1-5
abundance: .
CDR3aa: CAWSDGGYQPQHF
CDR3nt: TGTGCCTGGAGTGATGGAGGGTACCAGCCCCAGCATTTT

d_gene: .
v_gene: TRBV7-9
j_gene: TRBJ2-7
abundance: .
CDR3aa: CASSKDYYEQYF
CDR3nt: TGTGCCAGCAGCAAGGACTACTACGAGCAGTACTTC

d_gene: .
v_gene: TRBV9
j_gene: TRBJ2-7
abundance: .
CDR3aa: CASSVAPGSPYEQYF
CDR3nt: TGTGCCAGCAGCGTAGCACCCGGGAGCCCCTACGAGCAGTACTTC

d_gene: .
v_gene: TRBV7-9
j_gene: TRBJ1-2
abundance: .
CDR3aa: CASSLISYGYTF
CDR3nt: TGTGCCAGCAGCTTAATATCCTATGGCTACACCTTC

d_gene: .
v_gene: TRBV30
j_gene: TRBJ1-1
abundance: once
CDR3aa: CAWSVRRVSNTEAFF
CDR3nt: TGTGCCTGGAGTGTTCGACGGGTCTCGAACACTGAAGCTTTCTTT

d_gene: TRBD1
v_gene: TRBV6-2/TRBV6-3
j_gene: TRBJ1-1
abundance: .
CDR3aa: CASSFLTGPSEAFF
CDR3nt: TGTGCCAGCAGTTTTCTGACAGGGCCCTCTGAAGCTTTCTTT

d_gene: .
v_gene: TRBV7-9
j_gene: TRBJ2-2
abundance: .
CDR3aa: CASSLPGRELFF
CDR3nt: TGTGCCAGCAGCTTACCTGGCAGGGAGCTGTTTTTT

d_gene: .
v_gene: TRBV28
j_gene: TRBJ1-4
abundance: .
CDR3aa: CASSGQFNEKLFF
CDR3nt: TGTGCCAGCAGTGGACAGTTTAATGAAAAACTGTTTTTT

d_gene: .
v_gene: TRBV12-3/TRBV12-4
j_gene: TRBJ1-1
abundance: once
CDR3aa: CASSLGRGTEAFF
CDR3nt: TGTGCCAGCAGTTTAGGTAGGGGCACTGAAGCTTTCTTT

d_gene: TRBD1
v_gene: TRBV11-2
j_gene: TRBJ2-7
abundance: .
CDR3aa: CASSLLPGQGSEQYF
CDR3nt: TGTGCCAGCAGCCTACTACCGGGACAGGGATCCGAGCAGTACTTC

d_gene: .
v_gene: TRBV7-9
j_gene: TRBJ1-2
abundance: .
CDR3aa: CASSRGRQVSANYGYTF
CDR3nt: TGTGCCAGCAGCCGCGGTCGACAGGTCTCGGCTAACTATGGCTACACCTTC

d_gene: .
v_gene: TRBV5-1
j_gene: TRBJ2-5
abundance: .
CDR3aa: CASSLAYTGLGGTQYF
CDR3nt: TGCGCCAGCAGCTTGGCCTATACAGGGTTAGGGGGGACCCAGTACTTC

d_gene: .
v_gene: TRBV30
j_gene: TRBJ1-1
abundance: .
CDR3aa: CAWSVSRSDLNTEAFF
CDR3nt: TGTGCCTGGAGTGTTTCTAGGTCAGACTTGAACACTGAAGCTTTCTTT

d_gene: TRBD1
v_gene: TRBV3-1/TRBV3-2
j_gene: TRBJ1-1
abundance: .
CDR3aa: CASSPRDRGTEAFF
CDR3nt: TGTGCCAGCAGCCCTCGGGACAGGGGAACTGAAGCTTTCTTT

d_gene: TRBD2
v_gene: TRBV5-6
j_gene: TRBJ2-1
abundance: once
CDR3aa: CASSESGRAVSNEQFF
CDR3nt: TGTGCCAGCAGCGAAAGCGGGAGGGCCGTTAGCAATGAGCAGTTCTTC

d_gene: TRBD1
v_gene: TRBV5-1
j_gene: TRBJ2-1
abundance: .
CDR3aa: CASSLGTGGPYNEQFF
CDR3nt: TGCGCCAGCAGCTTGGGAACAGGGGGCCCTTACAATGAGCAGTTCTTC

d_gene: TRBD1
v_gene: TRBV6-5
j_gene: TRBJ2-7
abundance: .
CDR3aa: CASSYRDRSYEQYF
CDR3nt: TGTGCCAGCAGTTACCGGGACAGGTCCTACGAGCAGTACTTC